These 27 T cell receptor beta chains originate from one sample sequenced in a study of molecular identifiers for immune sequencing clone quantification. TCRdb reprocessed the PCR reads with MiXCR, giving one entry per CDR3 protein. The sample carries about 630,000 distinct CDR3 sequences, roughly 27% recorded once. The sample was naive CD8+ T cells from blood, with Jurkat cell RNA spiked in. Sample subset: FACS-sorted CD8+CD4-CCR7+CD45RA+ naive T cells. The receptors stem from a human donor in good health. Some libraries in this study had Jurkat cell RNA spiked in.

This clonotype was detected ten times or more. This chain uses TRBV27 with TRBJ2-5; 16 bases align to TRBD2. V shed 5 bases, J shed 6 bases, and the junction held 9 bases outside the gene matches. Looked up from germline, CDR1 is MNHEY and CDR2 is SMNVEV (reference sequence). This CDR3 has 17 residues. The chain's CDR3 is CASSPGTSGGAWQTQYF. The CDR3 DNA reads TGTGCCAGCAGTCCCGGGACTAGCGGGGGGGCCTGGCAGACCCAGTACTTC.

This clonotype was counted between two and nine times. The rearrangement joins TRBV18 to TRBJ1-5; no firm D call. The CDR3 is 16 amino acids. CDR1 and CDR2 (germline): KGHSH, LQKENI. Trimming shortened V by 3 bases and J by 2 bases, and 14 bases separated the two germline ends. CDR3 sequence (DNA): TGTGCCAGCTCACCTCCCACGGGTGCGGGCAATCAGCCCCAGCATTTT. It translates to CASSPPTGAGNQPQHF.

The CDR3 DNA sequence: TGTGCCAGCAGGGACATAGGGGACGAGCAGTACTTC. Translation gives CASRDIGDEQYF. The V call is TRBV27, the J call TRBJ2-7, with D tentatively TRBD1 (5 bases). The length of the CDR3 is 12 residues. The V gene lost 6 bases and the J gene lost 5 bases, with 11 bases spanning the gap. Germline assignment: CDR1 MNHEY and CDR2 SMNVEV (reference sequence).

For this clonotype: This could be a read error, since a much larger clone is one nucleotide away. The chain has TRBV30 and TRBJ2-3; a possible D gene is TRBD1 (6 bases). This CDR3 is 13 amino acids long. V lost 8 bases and J lost 2, with 14 bases in between. CDR1 is GTSNPN and CDR2 is SVGIG in the germline V gene (reference sequence). The CDR3 bases are TGTGCCCGGGACACGGCGGACACAGATACGCAGTATTTT. Protein: CARDTADTDTQYF.

This clonotype was found many times. The chain links TRBV5-5 to TRBJ1-1; D may be TRBD1 (5 bases). This CDR3 is built from 19 residues. Germline V lookup: CDR1 SGHKS, CDR2 YYEKEE (reference sequence). The V gene lost 5 bases and the J gene lost 0 bases, with 26 bases spanning the gap. CDR3 sequence: CASRFAPILGGRMNTEAFF. CDR3 bases: TGTGCCAGCAGATTCGCCCCGATATTGGGGGGAAGAATGAACACTGAAGCTTTCTTT. Full variable domain (remainder filled in from reference TRBV5-5 and TRBJ1-1): DAGVTQSPTHLIKTRGQQVTLRCSPISGHKSVSWYQQVLGQGPQFIFQYYEKEERGRGNFPDRFSARQFPNYSSELNVNALLLGDSALYLCASRFAPILGGRMNTEAFFGQGTRLTVV.

V usage is TRBV29-1 and J usage is TRBJ1-2, with D perhaps TRBD1 (6 bases). Germline V gene data show CDR1 as SQVTM and CDR2 as ANQGSEA. The CDR3 is 17 amino acids. CDR3 region: CGADHPTGPTTNYGYTF. The CDR3 nucleotides are TGCGGCGCCGACCACCCGACAGGCCCCACTACTAACTATGGCTACACCTTC.

V is TRBV4-1 and J is TRBJ2-7; tentatively, D is TRBD1 (6 bases). V was cut by 0 bases and J by 3 bases, with 15 bases left in between. The CDR3 totals 16 residues. Germline CDR1 reads MGHRA; CDR2 reads YSYEKL. Here the CDR3 DNA reads TGCGCCAGCAGCCAAGACGCCGGGGCAGGGGACTACGAGCAGTACTTC. It specifies CASSQDAGAGDYEQYF.

The chain carries TRBV12-3 or TRBV12-4 and TRBJ2-3, with D possibly TRBD2 on 5 matching bases. V shed 8 bases and J shed 0 bases, with 12 bases lying between them. CDR3 length: 14 amino acids. The CDR3 loop reads CASHAGGSTDTQYF. Here the CDR3 DNA reads TGTGCCAGCCATGCAGGCGGGAGCACAGATACGCAGTATTTT.

This chain connects TRBV29-1 to TRBJ2-3; no clear D. This CDR3 is built from 13 residues. Germline lookup yields CDR1 SQVTM and CDR2 ANQGSEA. The CDR3 reads CNIDRQDPHTQYF. CDR3 bases: TGCAACATTGACCGGCAAGATCCACATACGCAGTATTTT.

This clonotype has a count of ten or more. This chain links TRBV7-6 with TRBJ2-3, with a weak D call TRBD2 (5 bases). Germline loops: CDR1 SGHVS, CDR2 FNYEAQ. The CDR3 is 16 amino acids. Deletions cut 5 bases from V and 2 bases from J, with 17 bases between. CDR3 loop: CASSPIERNLTDTQYF. In nucleotides, the CDR3 is TGTGCCAGCAGCCCCATTGAGCGGAACCTCACAGATACGCAGTATTTT.

This clonotype was counted many times. The chain combines TRBV11-2 with TRBJ2-3; TRBD2 matches 11 bases. The V and J ends lost 5 bases and 2 bases, in that order; junction bases with no gene match: 12. The CDR3 sequence is 18 residues long. The germline CDR1 and CDR2 sequences are SGHAT and FQNNGV. The CDR3 protein is CASSAHLAGGLPTDTQYF. The CDR3 DNA reads TGTGCCAGCAGCGCGCACCTAGCGGGGGGCCTCCCCACAGATACGCAGTATTTT.

This clonotype has ten or more counts. The chain couples TRBV4-3 to TRBJ2-7; 7 nucleotides line up with TRBD2. V gave up 2 bases and J gave up 2 bases; unmatched junction bases: 3. The CDR3 is made up of 14 amino acids. In germline, CDR1 is LGHNA, CDR2 YSLEER. The CDR3 coding sequence is TGCGCCAGCAGCCAAAATGGACTAGCCTACGAGCAGTACTTC. This sequence encodes CASSQNGLAYEQYF.

This clonotype showed up just a few times. The V and J genes are TRBV20-1 and TRBJ2-7, with D perhaps matching TRBD1 (5 bases). This CDR3 is built from 16 residues. The germline CDR1 and CDR2 sequences are DFQATT and SNEGSKA (reference sequence). V was shortened by 1 base and J by 0 bases, with 16 bases between the two germline ends. This chain's CDR3 is CSARVQGHRSSYEQYF. In nucleotides, the CDR3 is TGCAGTGCTAGAGTCCAAGGGCACAGGAGCTCCTACGAGCAGTACTTC.

With respect to this clonotype: Being one base from a much bigger clone, this may be a read error. No conserved phenylalanine or tryptophan is present at the end of the CDR3, so a read error is the likely explanation. J is TRBJ1-1 and V is TRBV20-1, with D tentatively TRBD1 (5 bases). This CDR3 comprises 16 residues. Trimming cost V 2 bases and J 2 bases, with 18 bases left between them. In germline, CDR1 is DFQATT, CDR2 SNEGSKA (reference sequence). The CDR3 bases are TGCAGTGCTAGACCCGTAGAGACAGAACGAAACACTGAAGCTTTCCTT. It translates to CSARPVETERNTEAFL.

With respect to this clonotype: A much more abundant neighbour one base away suggests this may be a read error. The rearrangement uses TRBV2 and TRBJ2-2; the D call may be TRBD1 or TRBD2 (6 bases each). Looked up from germline, CDR1 is SNHLY and CDR2 is FYNNEI. The CDR3 length is 13 residues. DNA of the CDR3: TGTGCCAGCAGATGGAGGGGGACCGGGGAGCTGCTTTTT. This encodes CASRWRGTGELLF.

The table lists this clonotype with many counts. V usage is TRBV5-5 and J usage is TRBJ2-1; 13 bases are shared with TRBD2. From germline, CDR1 is SGHKS and CDR2 YYEKEE (reference sequence). The CDR3 contains 16 residues. V was clipped by 3 bases and J by 9 bases; unmatched bases: 9. CDR3 protein: CASSSILAGGPLEQFF. The CDR3 DNA is TGTGCCAGCAGCTCCATACTAGCGGGGGGGCCCCTTGAGCAGTTCTTC.

The chain links TRBV27 to TRBJ2-7; D might be TRBD1 or TRBD2, each matching 7 bases. V was pared by 5 bases and J by 3 bases, with 20 bases between. The V gene's germline CDR1 is MNHEY and CDR2 SMNVEV (reference sequence). The length of the CDR3 is 16 residues. As DNA, the CDR3 is TGTGCCAGCAGTAACGACCTGGGGAGGGGGCTCTACGAGCAGTACTTC. This codes for CASSNDLGRGLYEQYF.

This clonotype was detected a few times. Because it lacks the conserved phenylalanine or tryptophan at the end, this CDR3 is likely a read error. V and J are TRBV30 and TRBJ2-1; D is possibly TRBD2 (7 bases). Per the germline V gene, CDR1 is GTSNPN and CDR2 is SVGIG (reference sequence). The CDR3 length is 18 residues. Trimming shortened V by 0 bases and J by 0 bases, and 18 bases separated the two germline ends. In nucleotides, the CDR3 is TGTGCCTGGAGTGTAGGGGGGGGCAGACAAGACTCCTACAATGAGCAGTTCCTC. The encoded protein is CAWSVGGGRQDSYNEQFL.

This clonotype was counted at least ten times. The genes are TRBV29-1 and TRBJ2-1, with 10 nucleotides matching TRBD1. Germline values: CDR1 SQVTM, CDR2 ANQGSEA. This CDR3 contains 14 residues. The V segment lost 0 bases and the J segment 8 bases; nucleotides outside the gene matches: 4. CDR3 residues: CSVEEFGTGDEQFF. The CDR3 nucleotides are TGCAGCGTTGAAGAATTCGGGACAGGGGATGAGCAGTTCTTC.

This clonotype occurred a few times. The V call is TRBV7-6, the J call TRBJ2-2; 8 bases line up with TRBD1. Germline values: CDR1 SGHVS, CDR2 FNYEAQ. This CDR3 is built from 16 residues. J lost 10 bases, V lost 0 bases, and 10 bases had no gene match. In nucleotides, the CDR3 is TGTGCCAGCAGCTTAGCACCTGGGACAGGTCTGAAGGAGCTGTTTTTT. It yields the protein CASSLAPGTGLKELFF.

Points on this clonotype: This may be a read error: a much more frequent sequence differs by one nucleotide. The chain uses TRBV7-9 and TRBJ2-5; tentative D call: TRBD1 (6 bases). Trimming cost V 5 bases and J 3 bases, with 10 bases left between them. CDR1 and CDR2 from the germline V gene are SEHNR and FQNEAQ (reference sequence). This CDR3 is built from 13 residues. The CDR3 here is CASSPRTEETQYF. The CDR3 DNA reads TGTGCCAGCAGCCCCCGGACAGAAGAGACCCAGTACTTC.

The CDR3 nucleotides are TGCAGCGTTGTGGGAAGCACCCTTAACACTGAAGCTTTCTTT. The encoded protein is CSVVGSTLNTEAFF. The chain employs TRBV29-1 and TRBJ1-1, with D unresolved. V lost 4 bases to trimming and J lost 2 bases, with 14 bases between them. Germline assignment: CDR1 SQVTM and CDR2 ANQGSEA. CDR3 length equals 14 residues.

Only one count was recorded for this clonotype. Possible read error: a much larger clone is one base away. The V and J genes are TRBV19 and TRBJ2-7; D is perhaps TRBD2 (6 bases). The germline gives CDR1 LNHDA, CDR2 SQIVND (reference sequence). The CDR3 consists of 14 residues. V lost 3 bases to trimming and J lost 2 bases, with 11 bases between them. The CDR3 DNA is TGTGCCAGTAGTATTAGCGGCGGACCCTACGAGCAGTACTTC. Translating gives CASSISGGPYEQYF.

This clonotype has only a few counts. The chain employs TRBV15 and TRBJ2-7; tentatively, D is TRBD2 (6 bases). V dropped 0 bases and J dropped 3 bases, with 12 bases sitting between them. Germline CDR1 is LNHNV and CDR2 is YYDKDF (reference sequence). The length of the CDR3 is 15 residues. The CDR3 region has the DNA TGTGCCACCAGCAGAGATTTCGGCGGGATCTACGAGCAGTACTTC. Its protein is CATSRDFGGIYEQYF.

This clonotype was counted at least ten times. The chain uses TRBV20-1 and TRBJ1-1, with TRBD1 identical over 7 bases. This CDR3 contains 15 residues. The trim removed 1 base at V and 4 bases at J, leaving 9 bases unmatched. Looked up from germline, CDR1 is DFQATT and CDR2 is SNEGSKA (reference sequence). The CDR3 here is CSARVDEGAGTEAFF. As DNA, the CDR3 is TGCAGTGCTAGAGTGGACGAGGGGGCGGGCACTGAAGCTTTCTTT.

V is TRBV5-4 and J is TRBJ1-3, with D maybe TRBD1 (5 bases). Germline V gene data show CDR1 as SGHNT and CDR2 as YYREEE (reference sequence). Trimming pared 4 bases from V and 11 bases from J, leaving 13 bases between. This CDR3 has 12 amino acids. The CDR3 spells CASSGDEAPIYF. The CDR3, as DNA: TGTGCCAGCAGCGGGGACGAAGCTCCCATATATTTT.

Ten or more counts support this clonotype. The chain employs TRBV19 and TRBJ2-6, with D unclear. The CDR3 is 15 residues long. Germline lookup yields CDR1 LNHDA and CDR2 SQIVND (reference sequence). V gave up 0 bases and J gave up 0 bases, with 3 bases separating them. The CDR3 nucleotides read TGTGCCAGTAGTATAGATGGCTCTGGGGCCAACGTCCTGACTTTC. Translation: CASSIDGSGANVLTF.